Ten or more counts support the clone carrying this T cell receptor (beta chain). Its target is unknown. The sample belongs to a study of neurological immune-mediated disorders. Study overall: Disease course was recorded as relapsing-remitting for about 31 and secondary progressive for about 8.5% of the 34 multiple sclerosis patients. Points from the study as a whole: Healthy controls had more TCR clonal expansion than multiple sclerosis, which showed the least, whereas HTLV-1-associated myelopathy showed the most.

5'RACE with 10-nucleotide random UMIs generated the cDNA. TCRdb reprocessed the 5' RACE reads with MiXCR, giving one entry per CDR3 protein. Altogether nearly 60,000 distinct CDR3 sequences are present, 3% to 4% being singletons, with the ten largest covering 7.1%. This TCR derives from a woman in her fifties or sixties with multiple sclerosis. Sequencing was done on a sample of PBMCs.

The CDR3 here is CASSPAGRGLEETQYF. As DNA, the CDR3 is TGTGCCAGCAGCCCCGCCGGGAGGGGTTTGGAAGAGACCCAGTACTTC. The chain uses TRBV7-9 and TRBJ2-5, with 8 bases aligning to TRBD2. The V segment lost 5 bases and the J segment 3 bases; nucleotides outside the gene matches: 11. Germline V gene data show CDR1 as SEHNR and CDR2 as FQNEAQ (reference sequence). The CDR3 length is 16 residues.